These 7 T cell receptor beta chains came from one sample sequenced in a study of T cells in Graves' hyperthyroidism and ophthalmopathy. RNA transcripts yielded amplified TCR beta CDR3 regions. TCR CDR3 underwent first-round RT-PCR with the HTBI primer set. One entry per CDR3 protein results from TCRdb running MiXCR on the multiplex PCR reads. The repertoire has a few hundred thousand distinct CDR3 sequences, more than 12% of them found once; the top ten carry about 18%. The sequenced sample was blood. All receptors come from a woman aged 30 to 39 with Graves' ophthalmopathy.

This clonotype appeared many times. V and J are TRBV7-9 and TRBJ2-1, with 15 bases lining up with TRBD2. The CDR3 spans 20 residues. CDR1 and CDR2 from the germline V gene are SEHNR and FQNEAQ (reference sequence). Trimming removed 8 bases from V and 10 bases from J; junction bases left unmatched: 24. This CDR3 reads CASSSLSPAGLAGGPWEQFF. DNA of the CDR3: TGTGCCAGCTCCTCCTTATCACCCGCTGGACTAGCGGGGGGGCCGTGGGAGCAGTTCTTC.

This clonotype was detected ten times or more. The chain is built from TRBV7-2 and TRBJ2-6; 13 bases map to TRBD2. Looked up from germline, CDR1 is SGHTA and CDR2 is FQGNSA. V lost 5 bases and J lost 0; bases outside the gene matches: 4. The CDR3 is 18 residues long. CDR3 residues: CASSGGTSGTSGANVLTF. CDR3 sequence (DNA): TGTGCCAGCAGCGGAGGGACTAGCGGGACCTCTGGGGCCAACGTCCTGACTTTC.

About this clonotype: This may be a read error, as it is one base from a much larger clone. This chain links TRBV29-1 with TRBJ2-1, with D perhaps TRBD2 (6 bases). Germline values: CDR1 SQVTM, CDR2 ANQGSEA. The CDR3 sequence is 13 residues long. The CDR3 loop reads CSAEVREYNEQFF. DNA of the CDR3: TGCAGCGCTGAAGTACGGGAGTACAATGAGCAGTTCTTC.

This chain links TRBV9 with TRBJ2-7, with D perhaps TRBD2 (6 bases). The CDR3 runs to 14 residues. Per germline, CDR1 SGDLS and CDR2 YYNGEE. V lost 2 bases, J lost 6 bases, and 15 bases lay in between. In nucleotides, the CDR3 is TGTGCCAGCAGCGTTGAGCCCCTGGGGGGCGAGCAGTACTTC. Translating it yields CASSVEPLGGEQYF.

This clonotype was observed at least ten times. The gene calls are TRBV11-2 and TRBJ1-3, with D possibly TRBD1 on 6 matching bases. V was clipped by 6 bases and J by 0 bases, with 9 bases between them. The germline V gene encodes CDR1 SGHAT and CDR2 FQNNGV. The CDR3 contains 14 residues. This chain's CDR3 is CASRGAYSGNTIYF. In DNA form, the CDR3 reads TGTGCCAGCAGGGGGGCTTACTCTGGAAACACCATATATTTT.

This clonotype was found once. The chain carries TRBV5-1 and TRBJ2-1, with TRBD2 matching 7 bases. Trimming removed 2 bases from V and 10 bases from J; junction bases left unmatched: 6. Germline V gene sequence: CDR1 SGHRS, CDR2 YFSETQ. The CDR3 length is 13 residues. For the CDR3, the DNA is TGCGCCAGCAGCTTCGGCGTGGGGGGGGAGCAGTTCTTC. Translation: CASSFGVGGEQFF. The full variable domain, completed using reference TRBV5-1 and TRBJ2-1, is KAGVTQTPRYLIKTRGQQVTLSCSPISGHRSVSWYQQTPGQGLQFLFEYFSETQRNKGNFPGRFSGRQFSNSRSEMNVSTLELGDSALYLCASSFGVGGEQFFGPGTRLTVL.

This clonotype was seen only a few times. This sequence joins TRBV15 and TRBJ1-5, with 9 bases identical to TRBD1. V lost 5 bases and J lost 3; bases outside the gene matches: 5. The CDR3 is 15 amino acids. Per the germline V gene, CDR1 is LNHNV and CDR2 is YYDKDF (reference sequence). The CDR3 coding sequence is TGTGCCACCAGCCCGGGACAGGGCTACAATCAGCCCCAGCATTTT. It codes for CATSPGQGYNQPQHF. The full variable domain, in which reference TRBV15 and TRBJ1-5 provide the parts outside the CDR3, is DAMVIQNPRYQVTQFGKPVTLSCSQTLNHNVMYWYQQKSSQAPKLLFHYYDKDFNNEADTPDNFQSRRPNTSFCFLDIRSPGLGDTAMYLCATSPGQGYNQPQHFGDGTRLSIL.